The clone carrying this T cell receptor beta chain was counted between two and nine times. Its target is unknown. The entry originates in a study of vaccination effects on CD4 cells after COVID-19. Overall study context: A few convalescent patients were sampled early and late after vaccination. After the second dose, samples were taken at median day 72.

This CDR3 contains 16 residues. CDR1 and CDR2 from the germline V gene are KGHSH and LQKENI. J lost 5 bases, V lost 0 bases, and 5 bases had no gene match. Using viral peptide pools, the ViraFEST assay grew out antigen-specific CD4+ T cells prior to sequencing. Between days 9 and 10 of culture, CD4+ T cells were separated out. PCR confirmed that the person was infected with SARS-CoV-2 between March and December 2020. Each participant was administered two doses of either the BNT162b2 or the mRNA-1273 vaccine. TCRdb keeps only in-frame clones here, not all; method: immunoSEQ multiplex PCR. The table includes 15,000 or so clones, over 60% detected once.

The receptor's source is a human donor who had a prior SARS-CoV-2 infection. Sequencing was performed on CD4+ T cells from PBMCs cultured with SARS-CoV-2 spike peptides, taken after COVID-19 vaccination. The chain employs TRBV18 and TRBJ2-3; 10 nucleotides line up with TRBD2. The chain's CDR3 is CASSPPRLAGEDTQYF. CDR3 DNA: TGTGCCAGCTCACCACCGAGGCTAGCGGGAGAAGATACGCAGTATTTT.